The 21 T cell receptor beta chains below all came from one sample that was sequenced in a study of blood T cell repertoires in COVID-19. This table comes from immunoSEQ multiplex PCR, and its TCRdb copy is limited to in-frame clones, with some not included. The sample carries approximately 120,000 clones, around 77% recorded once. The specimen was peripheral blood. The receptors shown here come from a human donor in a cohort sampled during active COVID-19.

V gene TRBV9 combines with J gene TRBJ2-3; 9 bases match TRBD1. Looked up from germline, CDR1 is SGDLS and CDR2 is YYNGEE. The length of the CDR3 is 16 residues. Trimming took 0 bases from V and 3 from J; bases not matched to a gene: 5. Here the CDR3 reads CASSVAGTGKTDTQYF. The CDR3 nucleotides are TGTGCCAGCAGCGTAGCCGGGACAGGGAAGACAGATACGCAGTATTTT.

V is TRBV7-7 and J is TRBJ2-5; 8 nucleotides line up with TRBD1. V gave up 5 bases and J gave up 5 bases; unmatched junction bases: 13. The CDR3 spans 16 residues. Looked up from germline, CDR1 is SSHAT and CDR2 is FNYEAQ (reference sequence). The CDR3 DNA follows: TGTGCCAGCAGCCCCAAGGCGGCAGGGGGCGAGGAGACCCAGTACTTC. Translation: CASSPKAAGGEETQYF.

At least ten counts were recorded for this clone. The rearrangement links TRBV6-4 to TRBJ2-2; TRBD2 agrees at 7 bases. The germline CDR1 and CDR2 sequences are MRHNA and SNTAGT. The CDR3 extends over 17 amino acids. The junction had 13 bases not matched to a gene; V was cut back by 5 bases and J by 4 bases. For the CDR3, the DNA is TGTGCCAGCAGTCCAGCGGGAATCCAGGGAGTCACCGGGGAGCTGTTTTTT. Its translation is CASSPAGIQGVTGELFF.

This clone was recorded a few times. This chain joins TRBV27 and TRBJ1-1, with D perhaps TRBD1 (5 bases). This CDR3 has 15 amino acids. The germline V gene encodes CDR1 MNHEY and CDR2 SMNVEV (reference sequence). The germline V and J ends were trimmed by 6 bases and 4 bases, with 18 bases remaining between them. This CDR3 is CASSPRRRGSTEAFF. The DNA of the CDR3 is TGTGCCAGCAGCCCAAGGAGGAGGGGATCCACTGAAGCTTTCTTT.

This chain connects TRBV18 to TRBJ2-3, with 7 positions matching TRBD1. Germline V lookup: CDR1 KGHSH, CDR2 LQKENI. With 2 bases clipped from V and 4 bases from J, the junction kept 6 bases outside the gene matches. The CDR3 extends over 15 amino acids. The CDR3 region is CASSPTGAIADTQYF. CDR3 nucleotide sequence: TGTGCCAGCTCACCAACAGGGGCAATAGCAGATACGCAGTATTTT.

The sample holds one count of this clone. This chain joins TRBV6-1 and TRBJ2-1; D might be TRBD2 (7 bases). V was trimmed by 3 bases and J by 10 bases, leaving 16 bases between them. CDR1 MNHNS and CDR2 SASEGT come from the germline V gene. This CDR3 spans 14 amino acids. CDR3 loop: CASSEAGASEEQFF. The CDR3 nucleotides read TGTGCCAGCAGTGAGGCGGGGGCCTCGGAGGAGCAGTTCTTC.

Here the CDR3 reads CASSETAGGTGELFF. The CDR3 nucleotides are TGTGCCAGCAGTGAAACGGCCGGGGGCACCGGGGAGCTGTTTTTT. The rearrangement links TRBV2 to TRBJ2-2, with a tentative D call TRBD2 (6 bases). This CDR3 has 15 residues. Trimming shortened V by 2 bases and J by 4 bases, and 11 bases separated the two germline ends. Looked up from germline, CDR1 is SNHLY and CDR2 is FYNNEI.

V gene TRBV5-6 combines with J gene TRBJ1-1; 7 positions agree with TRBD1. V lost 5 bases, J lost 3 bases, and 7 bases stayed unmatched. This CDR3 contains 14 residues. In germline, CDR1 is SGHDT, CDR2 YYEEEE. CDR3 amino acids: CASSLWDSYTEAFF. The DNA for the CDR3 is TGTGCCAGCAGTCTTTGGGACAGCTACACTGAAGCTTTCTTT.

The chain carries TRBV2 and TRBJ2-7; tentative D call: TRBD2 (6 bases). Trimming cost V 4 bases and J 3 bases, with 13 bases left between them. The germline V gene has CDR1 SNHLY and CDR2 FYNNEI. This CDR3 region has 14 residues. Here the CDR3 DNA reads TGTGCCAGCAGTGGGGGGGACGGCGGCTACGAGCAGTACTTC. Its protein is CASSGGDGGYEQYF.

The chain has TRBV20-1 and TRBJ1-2; D uncertain. This CDR3 comprises 11 residues. Germline loops: CDR1 DFQATT, CDR2 SNEGSKA (reference sequence). Deletions cut 5 bases from V and 5 bases from J, with 9 bases between. CDR3: CSAVLGYGYTF. The CDR3 DNA reads as TGCAGTGCTGTACTAGGGTATGGCTACACCTTC.

The genes are TRBV6-5 and TRBJ2-1, with 8 bases aligning to TRBD2. J lost 7 bases, V lost 5 bases, and 10 bases had no gene match. CDR1 is MNHEY and CDR2 is SVGAGI in the germline V gene. The CDR3 totals 15 residues. The CDR3 here is CASSTEGSGGNEQFF. The CDR3, as DNA: TGTGCCAGCAGTACCGAGGGAAGCGGGGGTAATGAGCAGTTCTTC.

This clone was detected a few times. The chain combines TRBV10-2 with TRBJ2-7, with unresolved D. This CDR3 has 11 residues. Deletions cut 2 bases from V and 6 bases from J, with 5 bases between. The V gene's germline CDR1 is WSHSY and CDR2 SAAADI. CDR3 coding DNA: TGCGCCAGCAGTGAGGAAGCCGAGCAGTACTTC. Protein product: CASSEEAEQYF.

This chain connects TRBV6-1 to TRBJ2-3, with D tentatively TRBD1 (6 bases). Germline V CDR1 and CDR2: MNHNS, SASEGT. The CDR3 totals 17 residues. Trimming stripped 1 base from V and 2 bases from J, with 16 bases between. In DNA form, the CDR3 reads TGTGCCAGCAGTGAAGGGACAGCCTTGAGGTACACAGATACGCAGTATTTT. It encodes CASSEGTALRYTDTQYF.

The chain employs TRBV30 and TRBJ1-5; D is unresolved. Germline values: CDR1 GTSNPN, CDR2 SVGIG (reference sequence). The V end was cut by 0 bases, the J end by 4 bases, with 7 bases between. The CDR3 totals 13 residues. This CDR3 is CAWSVRRNQPQHF. The CDR3 nucleotides are TGTGCCTGGAGTGTAAGGAGGAATCAGCCCCAGCATTTT.

The J gene is TRBJ1-1, the V gene TRBV15; D not resolved. This CDR3 has 14 residues. CDR1 LNHNV and CDR2 YYDKDF come from the germline V gene (reference sequence). V was pared by 0 bases and J by 1 base, with 6 bases between. The CDR3 nucleotides read TGTGCCACCAGCAGAGATACAGCGAACACTGAAGCTTTCTTT. This encodes CATSRDTANTEAFF.

The chain joins TRBV15 to TRBJ1-5, with 11 bases fitting TRBD1. With V trimmed by 3 bases and J by 4 bases, 2 bases remained unmatched. This CDR3 is built from 15 residues. Germline V lookup: CDR1 LNHNV, CDR2 YYDKDF (reference sequence). This CDR3 reads CATSSGTGGNQPQHF. As DNA, the CDR3 is TGTGCCACCAGCAGCGGGACAGGGGGAAATCAGCCCCAGCATTTT.

The chain uses TRBV4-2 and TRBJ1-6, with D perhaps TRBD1 (5 bases). The germline gives CDR1 LGHNA, CDR2 YNFKEQ. The CDR3 extends over 15 amino acids. V was shortened by 5 bases and J by 10 bases, with 18 bases between the two germline ends. This chain's CDR3 is CASSKGRGRESPLHF. The CDR3 region has the DNA TGTGCCAGCAGCAAGGGGAGAGGGAGGGAGTCACCCCTCCACTTT.

This clone occurred once. V usage is TRBV10-3 and J usage is TRBJ2-7; TRBD2 aligns across 14 bases. The CDR3 has 15 residues. Germline trimming cut 6 bases from V and 6 bases from J; bases unmatched to any gene: 7. Germline CDR1 reads ENHRY; CDR2 reads SYGVKD. Written as DNA, the CDR3 is TGTGCCATCAGCGGAGGGACTAGCGGGGGTCTCGAGCAGTACTTC. Amino acid sequence: CAISGGTSGGLEQYF.

This chain uses TRBV10-3 with TRBJ2-3; D gene uncertain. V was cut by 4 bases and J by 6 bases, with 8 bases left in between. Germline assignment: CDR1 ENHRY and CDR2 SYGVKD. This CDR3 contains 12 residues. The CDR3 here is CAISVSPDTQYF. In DNA, the CDR3 is TGTGCCATCAGTGTGTCCCCGGATACGCAGTATTTT.

V and J are TRBV24-1 and TRBJ2-1; 12 positions match TRBD2. V trimming: 3 bases; J trimming: 7 bases; junction bases outside the gene matches: 6. CDR1 KGHDR and CDR2 SFDVKD come from the germline V gene. The CDR3 is made up of 16 amino acids. The CDR3 DNA reads as TGTGCCACCAGTGATCCTAGCGGGGGGGCCCAGAATGAGCAGTTCTTC. Translated: CATSDPSGGAQNEQFF.

This clone occurred once. The genes are TRBV5-1 and TRBJ2-1; 11 bases align to TRBD2. This CDR3 has 15 residues. Trimming at V came to 3 bases and at J to 6 bases, leaving 5 bases not matched to a gene. The V gene's germline CDR1 is SGHRS and CDR2 YFSETQ. CDR3 in DNA: TGCGCCAGCAGCTCCACCACTAGCGGGGGCAATGAGCAGTTCTTC. This codes for CASSSTTSGGNEQFF.